Here is one TCR beta chain with its context. What it binds is not known. CDR1 and CDR2 (germline): DFQATT, SNEGSKA (reference sequence). Unmatched junction bases numbered 12, after V lost 6 bases and J lost 6 bases. The CDR3 extends over 15 amino acids. This record belongs to a study of regulatory T cells in long-lasting Graves disease. Whole-study findings and limits: Analyses excluded thyroid tissue, covering peripheral blood alone. New patients shared fewer public clonotypes (approximately 1,000) than persistent patients did (roughly 2,700).

Time point: newly diagnosed GD, antithyroid drugs for less than 3 months. RNA extracted from PBMCs served as the sequencing template. Researchers made TCR beta libraries by using iRepertoire HTBI primers and running Arm-PCR on CDR3 regions. TCRdb called the multiplex PCR reads again in MiXCR, with one record for every CDR3 protein. The sample lists 540,000 or so distinct CDR3 sequences, around an eighth occurring once. The same data also went into a second study, on T cells in Graves' hyperthyroidism and ophthalmopathy. That publication notes: A first-round RT-PCR of the TCR CDR3 used the HTBI primer set.

The sample in question was peripheral blood mononuclear cells (PBMCs), obtained at new diagnosis, from a patient treated with antithyroid drugs. The clonotype was recovered from a man aged 30-40 years with Graves disease. The V call is TRBV20-1, the J call TRBJ2-3; 10 bases are shared with TRBD2. The DNA for the CDR3 is TGCAGTGCCCCAGCGGGAGGGTCCGGCGTGGATACGCAGTATTTT. This encodes CSAPAGGSGVDTQYF.